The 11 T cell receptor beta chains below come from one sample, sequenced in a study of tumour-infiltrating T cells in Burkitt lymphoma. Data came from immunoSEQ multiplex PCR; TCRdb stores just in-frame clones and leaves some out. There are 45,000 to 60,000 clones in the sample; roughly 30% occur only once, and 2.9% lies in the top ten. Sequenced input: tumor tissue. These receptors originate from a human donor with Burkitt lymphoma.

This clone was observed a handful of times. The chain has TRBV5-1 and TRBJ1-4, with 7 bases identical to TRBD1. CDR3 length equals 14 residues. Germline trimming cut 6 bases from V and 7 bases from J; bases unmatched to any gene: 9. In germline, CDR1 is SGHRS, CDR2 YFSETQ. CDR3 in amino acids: CASTRDSPSEKLFF. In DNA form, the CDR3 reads TGCGCCAGCACCCGGGACAGTCCCTCTGAAAAACTGTTTTTT.

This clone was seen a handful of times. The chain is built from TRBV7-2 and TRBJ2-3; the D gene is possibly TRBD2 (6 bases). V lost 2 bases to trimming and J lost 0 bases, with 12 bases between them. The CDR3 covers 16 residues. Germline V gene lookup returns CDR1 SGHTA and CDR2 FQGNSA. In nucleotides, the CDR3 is TGTGCCAGCAGCTTACGGCTAGCGCTGAGCACAGATACGCAGTATTTT. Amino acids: CASSLRLALSTDTQYF.

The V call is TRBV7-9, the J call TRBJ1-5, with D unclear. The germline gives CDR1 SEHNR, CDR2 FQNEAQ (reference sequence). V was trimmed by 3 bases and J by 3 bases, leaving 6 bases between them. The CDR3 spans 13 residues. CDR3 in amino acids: CASSLGNNQPQHF. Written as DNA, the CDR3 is TGTGCCAGCAGCTTGGGAAACAATCAGCCCCAGCATTTT.

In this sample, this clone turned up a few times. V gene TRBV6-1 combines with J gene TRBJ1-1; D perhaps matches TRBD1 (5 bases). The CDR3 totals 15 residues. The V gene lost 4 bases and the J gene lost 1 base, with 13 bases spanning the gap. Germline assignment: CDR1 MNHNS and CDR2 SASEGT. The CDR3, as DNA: TGTGCCAGCAGTGCCCTAGACAGCGCGAACACTGAAGCTTTCTTT. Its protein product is CASSALDSANTEAFF.

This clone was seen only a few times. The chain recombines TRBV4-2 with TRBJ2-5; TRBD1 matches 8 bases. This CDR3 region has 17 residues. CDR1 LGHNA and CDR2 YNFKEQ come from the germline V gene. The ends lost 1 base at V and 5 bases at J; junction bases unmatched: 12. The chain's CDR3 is CASSQVIGRTGIETQYF. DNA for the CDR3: TGTGCCAGCAGCCAAGTAATAGGAAGGACAGGGATTGAGACCCAGTACTTC.

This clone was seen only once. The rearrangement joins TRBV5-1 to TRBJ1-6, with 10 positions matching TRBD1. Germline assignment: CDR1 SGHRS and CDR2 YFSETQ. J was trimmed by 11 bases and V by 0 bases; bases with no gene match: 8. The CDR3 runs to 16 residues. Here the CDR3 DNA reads TGCGCCAGCAGCTTGGAGGTGACAGGGGGCCGGACACCCCTCCACTTT. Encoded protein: CASSLEVTGGRTPLHF.

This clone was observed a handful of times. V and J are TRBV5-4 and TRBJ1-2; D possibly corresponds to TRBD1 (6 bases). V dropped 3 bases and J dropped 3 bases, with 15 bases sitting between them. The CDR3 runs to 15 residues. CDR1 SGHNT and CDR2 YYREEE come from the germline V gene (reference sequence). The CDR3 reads CASSSLWGAHYGYTF. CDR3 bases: TGTGCCAGCAGCTCCCTATGGGGGGCCCACTATGGCTACACCTTC.

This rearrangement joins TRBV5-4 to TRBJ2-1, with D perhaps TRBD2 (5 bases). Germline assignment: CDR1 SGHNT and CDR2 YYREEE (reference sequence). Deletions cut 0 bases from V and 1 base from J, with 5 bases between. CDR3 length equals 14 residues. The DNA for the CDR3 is TGTGCCAGCAGCTTGGGCGGGTCCTACAATGAGCAGTTCTTC. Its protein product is CASSLGGSYNEQFF.

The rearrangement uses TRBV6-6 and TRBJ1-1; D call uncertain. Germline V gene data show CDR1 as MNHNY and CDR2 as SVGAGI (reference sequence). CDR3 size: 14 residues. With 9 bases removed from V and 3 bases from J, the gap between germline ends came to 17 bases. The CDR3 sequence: CASTFGFGDTEAFF. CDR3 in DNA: TGTGCCAGTACGTTCGGGTTTGGGGACACTGAAGCTTTCTTT.

The CDR3 DNA reads as TGTGCCTGGAGAATTCAGGGATGGACTGAAGCTTTCTTT. Translating it yields CAWRIQGWTEAFF. The rearrangement joins TRBV30 to TRBJ1-1; D perhaps matches TRBD1 (5 bases). The CDR3 loop spans 13 amino acids. Trimming took 3 bases from V and 5 from J, leaving 13 bases between them. The V gene's germline CDR1 is GTSNPN and CDR2 SVGIG (reference sequence). The whole variable domain, remainder taken from reference TRBV30 and TRBJ1-1, is SQTIHQWPATLVQPVGSPLSLECTVEGTSNPNLYWYRQAAGRGLQLLFYSVGIGQISSEVPQNLSASRPQDRQFILSSKKLLLSDSGFYLCAWRIQGWTEAFFGQGTRLTVV.

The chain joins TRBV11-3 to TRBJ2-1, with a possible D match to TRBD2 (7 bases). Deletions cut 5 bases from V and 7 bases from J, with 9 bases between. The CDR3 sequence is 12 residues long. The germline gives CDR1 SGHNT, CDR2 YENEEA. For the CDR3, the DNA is TGTGCCAGCAGCGGGGGGGCGAATGAGCAGTTCTTC. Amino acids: CASSGGANEQFF.